Each of the 16 T cell receptor beta chains below was sequenced from the same sample in a study of shared clonotypes between healthy human individuals. Method: immunoSEQ multiplex PCR; TCRdb's copy keeps in-frame clones and lacks some. The sample shows about a million clones, roughly 80% of them seen only once. The sample taken for sequencing was memory CD4+ T cells from PBMCs. Specified subset: CD45RA-negative fraction. The receptors stem from a young man in good health. Some clones in this sample may be carry-over from other donors' samples.

The chain recombines TRBV29-1 with TRBJ2-4, with 7 bases fitting TRBD1. Looked up from germline, CDR1 is SQVTM and CDR2 is ANQGSEA. The CDR3 runs 13 residues. V shed 5 bases, J shed 6 bases, and the junction held 7 bases outside the gene matches. CDR3 in DNA: TGCAGCGTTATCCATACAGGGGTAAACATTCAGTACTTC. This codes for CSVIHTGVNIQYF.

The J gene is TRBJ2-6, the V gene TRBV10-3; D is undetermined. Germline values: CDR1 ENHRY, CDR2 SYGVKD. Deletions cut 3 bases from V and 2 bases from J, with 2 bases between. The CDR3 is 13 amino acids. CDR3 residues: CAISETGANVLTF. CDR3 nucleotides: TGTGCCATCAGTGAAACTGGGGCCAACGTCCTGACTTTC.

The chain employs TRBV5-1 and TRBJ2-1; 11 bases map to TRBD2. Looked up from germline, CDR1 is SGHRS and CDR2 is YFSETQ. V was pared by 7 bases and J by 8 bases, with 8 bases of the junction left unmatched. There are 14 residues in the CDR3. DNA for the CDR3: TGCGCCAGCCGACGGGGGACTAGCGGCCATGAGCAGTTCTTC. It translates to CASRRGTSGHEQFF.

V usage is TRBV27 and J usage is TRBJ2-7, with a tentative D call TRBD2 (7 bases). Trimming left V 5 bases short and J 0 bases short, with 17 bases between. This CDR3 spans 16 amino acids. Germline loops: CDR1 MNHEY, CDR2 SMNVEV (reference sequence). CDR3 amino acids: CASSKPGGRTSYEQYF. The CDR3 DNA reads as TGTGCCAGCAGTAAACCCGGGGGGCGTACCTCCTACGAGCAGTACTTC.

The chain joins TRBV30 to TRBJ1-5; 7 nucleotides line up with TRBD1. Trimming cost V 4 bases and J 5 bases; bases outside gene matches: 2. Germline CDR1 GTSNPN, CDR2 SVGIG (reference sequence). The CDR3 is 12 amino acids. CDR3 sequence reads: CAWKTGDQPQHF. The CDR3, as DNA: TGTGCCTGGAAAACAGGGGATCAGCCCCAGCATTTT.

With respect to this clone: The identical CDR3 is also encoded by other nucleotide sequences in the sample. The chain links TRBV6-5 to TRBJ2-7; D remains ambiguous. The CDR3 totals 14 residues. The V end lost 2 bases, the J end lost 2 bases, and 10 bases lay between the germline ends. Germline V gene lookup returns CDR1 MNHEY and CDR2 SVGAGI. CDR3 region: CASSYSRDTYEQYF. As DNA, the CDR3 is TGTGCCAGCAGTTACAGTAGGGATACCTACGAGCAGTACTTC.

The J gene is TRBJ1-3, the V gene TRBV18, with 8 nucleotides matching TRBD1. Per the germline V gene, CDR1 is KGHSH and CDR2 is LQKENI. With 6 bases clipped from V and 3 bases from J, the junction kept 10 bases outside the gene matches. The CDR3 runs to 16 residues. CDR3 sequence (DNA): TGTGCCAGCTCGCCTCAATCAGGGGGCAATGGAAACACCATATATTTT. It codes for CASSPQSGGNGNTIYF.

This sequence joins TRBV18 and TRBJ1-1; no reliable D call. This CDR3 is built from 13 residues. Looked up from germline, CDR1 is KGHSH and CDR2 is LQKENI. Deletions cut 7 bases from V and 0 bases from J, with 9 bases between. In DNA form, the CDR3 reads TGTGCCAGCTTTCGGATATTGAACACTGAAGCTTTCTTT. This sequence encodes CASFRILNTEAFF.

With respect to this clone: The same CDR3 arises from other DNA sequences in this sample as well. The chain combines TRBV4-3 with TRBJ1-1; D uncertain. Germline loops: CDR1 LGHNA, CDR2 YSLEER. The CDR3 is 14 residues long. Trimming took 0 bases from V and 4 from J, leaving 9 bases between them. The CDR3 DNA follows: TGCGCCAGCAGCCAAGATAGAAGGTCCACTGAAGCTTTCTTT. This codes for CASSQDRRSTEAFF.

This chain uses TRBV19 with TRBJ2-3; D ambiguous. The ends were cut back, 6 bases at V and 2 bases at J, with 9 bases in the middle. The CDR3 spans 13 residues. From germline, CDR1 is LNHDA and CDR2 SQIVND (reference sequence). The CDR3: CASRTTPTDTQYF. As DNA, the CDR3 is TGTGCCAGTAGAACGACACCCACAGATACGCAGTATTTT.

V and J are TRBV29-1 and TRBJ2-6; D is perhaps TRBD1 (5 bases). Germline V CDR1 and CDR2: SQVTM, ANQGSEA. Trimming shortened V by 6 bases and J by 1 base, and 13 bases separated the two germline ends. This CDR3 has 15 amino acids. The CDR3: CSVYDSFSGANVLTF. CDR3 in DNA: TGCAGCGTCTACGACAGTTTTTCTGGGGCCAACGTCCTGACTTTC.

CDR3: CASSYGTSGEYEQYF. The CDR3 region has the DNA TGTGCCAGCAGTTACGGGACTAGCGGAGAATACGAGCAGTACTTC. The rearrangement joins TRBV6-5 to TRBJ2-7; 11 positions match TRBD2. V shed 2 bases, J shed 4 bases, and the junction held 4 bases outside the gene matches. Germline-derived CDR1 and CDR2 are MNHEY and SVGAGI. The CDR3 loop spans 15 amino acids.

The chain recombines TRBV5-1 with TRBJ2-2; 10 bases fit TRBD2. This CDR3 contains 17 residues. V gave up 3 bases and J gave up 6 bases; unmatched junction bases: 11. Germline CDR1 is SGHRS and CDR2 is YFSETQ. CDR3 sequence reads: CASSWGPSGSGAGELFF. CDR3 DNA sequence: TGCGCCAGCAGCTGGGGCCCTAGCGGGAGTGGGGCCGGGGAGCTGTTTTTT. Drawing the rest from reference TRBV5-1 and TRBJ2-2, the complete variable domain is KAGVTQTPRYLIKTRGQQVTLSCSPISGHRSVSWYQQTPGQGLQFLFEYFSETQRNKGNFPGRFSGRQFSNSRSEMNVSTLELGDSALYLCASSWGPSGSGAGELFFGEGSRLTVL.

The genes are TRBV29-1 and TRBJ2-1; 9 nucleotides line up with TRBD1. The CDR3 consists of 13 residues. V shed 3 bases, J shed 9 bases, and the junction held 6 bases outside the gene matches. Germline CDR1 SQVTM, CDR2 ANQGSEA. In DNA, the CDR3 is TGCAGCGTTGAGGGGACAGGGTGGAGTGAGCAGTTCTTC. Translating it yields CSVEGTGWSEQFF.

As for this clone: In the same sample, other DNA sequences code for this CDR3. V gene TRBV30 combines with J gene TRBJ1-5; D remains unclear. V was clipped by 0 bases and J by 5 bases, with 8 bases between them. Germline V gene lookup returns CDR1 GTSNPN and CDR2 SVGIG (reference sequence). This CDR3 has 13 residues. The CDR3 DNA reads TGTGCCTGGAGTGTAGCCGGGGATCAGCCCCAGCATTTT. Amino acid sequence: CAWSVAGDQPQHF.

V and J are TRBV27 and TRBJ1-2, with TRBD1 matching 12 bases. The CDR3 is 16 residues long. Germline values: CDR1 MNHEY, CDR2 SMNVEV (reference sequence). V lost 5 bases to trimming and J lost 8 bases; unmatched junction nucleotides: 12. Here the CDR3 reads CASSTYPGQGAAGYTF. CDR3 sequence (DNA): TGTGCCAGCAGTACCTACCCGGGACAGGGGGCGGCAGGCTACACCTTC.